The entry below describes one T cell receptor (beta chain). Germline V gene data show CDR1 as SGHNT and CDR2 as YYREEE (reference sequence). Trimming removed 4 bases from V and 3 bases from J; junction bases left unmatched: 6. CDR3 size: 14 residues. The authors' processing: Scientists estimated how many nucleated cells there were by amplifying reference gene primers. The assay was immunoSEQ multiplex PCR, and TCRdb's table has in-frame clones only and misses some. V, J and clone size reflect that table, while D and trimming were determined from the DNA. In the table there are some 110,000 clones, roughly four fifths of which are singletons. This specimen comes from a study of blood T cell repertoires in COVID-19. On the study more broadly: Samples of COVID-19 (acute and convalescent) were obtained from the United States, Italy and Spain.

The rearrangement links TRBV5-4 to TRBJ1-1; the match to TRBD1 covers 7 bases. Sequencing was performed on peripheral blood. The clonotype comes from a woman between 65 and 79 years old with acute or convalescent COVID-19. The CDR3 loop is CASSITGVDTEAFF. The CDR3 DNA reads as TGTGCCAGCAGCATCACAGGGGTCGACACTGAAGCTTTCTTT. Together with reference TRBV5-4 and TRBJ1-1, the CDR3 gives the full variable domain: ETGVTQSPTHLIKTRGQQVTLRCSSQSGHNTVSWYQQALGQGPQFIFQYYREEENGRGNFPPRFSGLQFPNYSSELNVNALELDDSALYLCASSITGVDTEAFFGQGTRLTVV.